This passage covers 16 T cell receptor beta chains from one sample sequenced in a study of T cell responses to AZD1222 COVID-19 vaccine. Profiled with immunoSEQ multiplex PCR; TCRdb holds only in-frame clones, not every one. The repertoire holds about 180,000 clones, with about 86% as singletons. The source was peripheral blood, collected on day 0 of AZD1222 vaccination. The receptors were gathered from an adult in good health.

The V gene is TRBV6-1, the J gene TRBJ2-7; 9 positions agree with TRBD1. Germline assignment: CDR1 MNHNS and CDR2 SASEGT. The CDR3 is 16 amino acids. V lost 0 bases and J lost 5; bases outside the gene matches: 8. The CDR3 sequence: CASSEASDGTGNEQYF. For the CDR3, the DNA is TGTGCCAGCAGTGAAGCGTCGGACGGGACAGGGAACGAGCAGTACTTC.

The V gene is TRBV7-8, the J gene TRBJ1-1; 9 bases align to TRBD1. Unmatched junction bases numbered 4, after V lost 5 bases and J lost 0 bases. This CDR3 has 15 amino acids. The germline gives CDR1 SGHVS, CDR2 FQNEAQ. In DNA, the CDR3 is TGTGCCAGCAGCATACAGGGGGCTATGAACACTGAAGCTTTCTTT. This encodes CASSIQGAMNTEAFF. Full variable domain (remainder filled in from reference TRBV7-8 and TRBJ1-1): GAGVSQSPRYKVAKRGQDVALRCDPISGHVSLFWYQQALGQGPEFLTYFQNEAQLDKSGLPSDRFFAERPEGSVSTLKIQRTQQEDSAVYLCASSIQGAMNTEAFFGQGTRLTVV.

The V gene is TRBV6-5, the J gene TRBJ1-2, with D unclear. Germline-derived CDR1 and CDR2 are MNHEY and SVGAGI. The CDR3 is 14 amino acids. Trimming left V 6 bases short and J 4 bases short, with 15 bases between. The CDR3 DNA sequence: TGTGCCAGCAGCAGCGAGCCCCGGGGCTATGGCTACACCTTC. Amino acids: CASSSEPRGYGYTF.

The gene calls are TRBV7-9 and TRBJ2-7; no clear D. With 4 bases removed from V and 1 base from J, the gap between germline ends came to 11 bases. The CDR3 contains 14 residues. Per germline, CDR1 SEHNR and CDR2 FQNEAQ (reference sequence). CDR3 in DNA: TGTGCCAGCAGCTCACCGTCCGAATCCTACGAGCAGTACTTC. Protein product: CASSSPSESYEQYF.

This clone was seen a few times. The chain links TRBV19 to TRBJ2-3, with 10 bases lining up with TRBD1. The CDR3 is 16 residues long. CDR1 is LNHDA, CDR2 SQIVND, per germline (reference sequence). J lost 1 base, V lost 4 bases, and 5 bases had no gene match. The CDR3, as DNA: TGTGCCAGTAGTACTCGAGGGACAGGGGGCACAGATACGCAGTATTTT. It is translated as CASSTRGTGGTDTQYF.

The chain employs TRBV14 and TRBJ2-2; 12 bases line up with TRBD2. J was trimmed by 5 bases and V by 0 bases; bases with no gene match: 13. The germline CDR1 and CDR2 sequences are SGHDN and FVKESK. The CDR3 has 20 amino acids. CDR3 DNA sequence: TGTGCCAGCAGCCAAGATAGGCGGACTAGCGGGGTCCTAAGGACCGGGGAGCTGTTTTTT. This sequence encodes CASSQDRRTSGVLRTGELFF. The variable domain in full, with the rest retrieved from reference TRBV14 and TRBJ2-2, is EAGVTQFPSHSVIEKGQTVTLRCDPISGHDNLYWYRRVMGKEIKFLLHFVKESKQDESGMPNNRFLAERTGGTYSTLKVQPAELEDSGVYFCASSQDRRTSGVLRTGELFFGEGSRLTVL.

The chain links TRBV9 to TRBJ2-5, with D unresolved. CDR1 and CDR2 (germline): SGDLS, YYNGEE. This CDR3 has 14 amino acids. V lost 3 bases, J lost 4 bases, and 13 bases lay in between. The CDR3 DNA reads TGTGCCAGCAGCGACGGAAGTCGAAGAGAGACCCAGTACTTC. This encodes CASSDGSRRETQYF.

This chain connects TRBV24-1 to TRBJ1-2, with TRBD1 identical over 8 bases. There are 15 residues in the CDR3. Germline-derived CDR1 and CDR2 are KGHDR and SFDVKD. J gave up 4 bases and V 4 bases, and 7 bases lay outside the gene matches. CDR3 sequence reads: CATSDPGGAGYGYTF. In DNA form, the CDR3 reads TGTGCCACCAGTGACCCAGGGGGCGCCGGCTATGGCTACACCTTC.

This chain links TRBV28 with TRBJ1-6, with D perhaps matching TRBD1 (5 bases). Germline CDR1 and CDR2: MDHEN and SYDVKM. Trimming removed 5 bases at V and 6 bases at J, with 14 bases between. The length of the CDR3 is 15 residues. CDR3 nucleotides: TGTGCCAGCAGTCCGGGGGGAAGTGTTAATTCACCCCTCCACTTT. It encodes CASSPGGSVNSPLHF.

The J gene is TRBJ2-3, the V gene TRBV2; 7 bases are a match to TRBD1. The CDR3 covers 14 residues. The trim removed 6 bases at V and 0 bases at J, leaving 3 bases unmatched. Germline V CDR1 and CDR2: SNHLY, FYNNEI. The CDR3 DNA sequence: TGTGCCAGCAGCCGGGACAGAAGCACAGATACGCAGTATTTT. Encoded protein: CASSRDRSTDTQYF.

The chain links TRBV30 to TRBJ2-1, with 7 bases matching TRBD1. The J segment lost 5 bases and the V segment lost 1 base, leaving 8 bases of the junction unmatched. The CDR3 is 15 amino acids. Looked up from germline, CDR1 is GTSNPN and CDR2 is SVGIG (reference sequence). The CDR3 DNA follows: TGTGCCTGGAGTGGCCGGGACAGAGTAAACAATGAGCAGTTCTTC. Protein product: CAWSGRDRVNNEQFF.

The DNA for the CDR3 is TGTGCCAGCAGCTTATGGGGACAGGGTATCACTGAAGCTTTCTTT. It is translated as CASSLWGQGITEAFF. The J gene is TRBJ1-1, the V gene TRBV7-3, with 9 bases matching TRBD1. The CDR3 is 15 residues long. Germline V gene sequence: CDR1 SGHTA, CDR2 FQGTGA. With V trimmed by 2 bases and J by 4 bases, 5 bases remained unmatched.

V and J are TRBV9 and TRBJ1-2; perhaps TRBD1 as D (6 bases). The CDR3 runs to 14 residues. V lost 0 bases, J lost 7 bases, and 13 bases lay in between. From germline, CDR1 is SGDLS and CDR2 YYNGEE. The CDR3 reads CASSVEQGVVGYTF. CDR3 DNA: TGTGCCAGCAGCGTAGAACAGGGAGTAGTTGGCTACACCTTC.

The chain is built from TRBV5-1 and TRBJ2-1; TRBD2 aligns across 9 bases. Looked up from germline, CDR1 is SGHRS and CDR2 is YFSETQ. V was clipped by 2 bases and J by 10 bases; unmatched bases: 13. The CDR3 spans 16 residues. This CDR3 is CASSLHLAGANREQFF. DNA of the CDR3: TGCGCCAGCAGCTTACACTTAGCGGGGGCCAACCGAGAGCAGTTCTTC.

Concerning this clone itself: Different DNA sequences within this sample yield the same CDR3. The rearrangement uses TRBV9 and TRBJ2-2; D remains unclear. There are 13 residues in the CDR3. The V gene's germline CDR1 is SGDLS and CDR2 YYNGEE. With 0 bases removed from V and 5 bases from J, the gap between germline ends came to 5 bases. The CDR3 bases are TGTGCCAGCAGCGTAGGGTTAACCGGGGAGCTGTTTTTT. As protein: CASSVGLTGELFF.

In the case of this clone: Other DNA sequences from this sample encode an identical CDR3 as well. The gene calls are TRBV3-1 (or the pseudogene TRBV3-2) and TRBJ1-5, with D perhaps matching TRBD1 (6 bases). Per germline, CDR1 LGHDT and CDR2 YNNKEL (reference sequence). The CDR3 spans 13 residues. Trimming shortened V by 2 bases and J by 5 bases, and 7 bases separated the two germline ends. The CDR3: CASSQYRDQPQHF. Written as DNA, the CDR3 is TGTGCCAGCAGCCAATACAGGGATCAGCCCCAGCATTTT.